The rows below give T cell receptor beta chains drawn from one sample of a study of blood T cell repertoires in COVID-19. Some clones are missing from TCRdb's copy, which holds only in-frame ones; the method was immunoSEQ multiplex PCR. The sample has 200,000 to 250,000 clones, roughly 84% seen once. The sample consisted of peripheral blood. The receptors shown here come from an elderly woman with acute or convalescent COVID-19. The CDR3 runs from the conserved cysteine through the conserved F or W. A D gene is named only where the DNA matches it firmly. Size is omitted from some rows. Given values are once, few, many or a class for expanded clones.

d_call	v_call	j_call	clone_size	cdr3_nt	cdr3_aa
.	TRBV5-1	TRBJ2-1	.	TGCGCCAGCAGCTTGTCTGGCAGCTCCTACAATGAGCAGTTCTTC	CASSLSGSSYNEQFF
.	TRBV19	TRBJ1-6	.	TGTGCCAGTAGCAGGGATTTTTCACCCCTCCACTTT	CASSRDFSPLHF
.	TRBV12-3/TRBV12-4	TRBJ1-3	.	TGTGCCAGCAGGCTACCTGGAAACACCATATATTTT	CASRLPGNTIYF
TRBD1	TRBV12-3/TRBV12-4	TRBJ1-1	.	TGTGCCAGCAGTGAGGACAGGAGCACTGAAGCTTTCTTT	CASSEDRSTEAFF
.	TRBV19	TRBJ2-1	.	TGTGCCAGTAGTAGCCCTAGATCTAGTAATGAGCAGTTCTTC	CASSSPRSSNEQFF
TRBD2	TRBV4-3	TRBJ2-1	few	TGCGCCAGCAGCCAAGGCCGTGGCGGGAGATCCTACAATGAGCAGTTCTTC	CASSQGRGGRSYNEQFF
TRBD2	TRBV7-3	TRBJ2-3	.	TGTGCCAGCAGCCGGGGACTAGCGGACACAGATACGCAGTATTTT	CASSRGLADTDTQYF
.	TRBV19	TRBJ1-4	few	TGTGCCAGTAGTAGCAGGGATGGAGAAAAACTGTTTTTT	CASSSRDGEKLFF
TRBD1	TRBV7-2	TRBJ1-6	.	TGTGCCAGCAGAGAGACAGGGAGGAATTCACCCCTCCACTTT	CASRETGRNSPLHF
TRBD1	TRBV6-5	TRBJ1-1	.	TGTGCCAGCCACCAGGGGGCTATCGCTGAAGCTTTCTTT	CASHQGAIAEAFF
TRBD2	TRBV6-5	TRBJ2-1	once	TGTGCCAGCAGTAAAATAGCGGGGGGGTACAATGAGCAGTTCTTC	CASSKIAGGYNEQFF
.	TRBV4-2	TRBJ2-2	.	TGTGCCAGCAGCCGGGGTGTCCAGGGATCCACCGGGGAGCTGTTTTTT	CASSRGVQGSTGELFF
TRBD1	TRBV5-1	TRBJ2-2	.	TGCGCCAGCAGCTTATCGGGACAGGGGAACACCGGGGAGCTGTTTTTT	CASSLSGQGNTGELFF
.	TRBV2	TRBJ1-6	once	TGTGCCAGGGGGGCCCCACAAACCCCTTCACCCCTCCACTTT	CARGAPQTPSPLHF
TRBD1	TRBV4-1	TRBJ1-2	few	TGCGCCAGCAGCTCAGTCGGCAGGGGGCGTTTTTCCTATGGCTACACCTTC	CASSSVGRGRFSYGYTF
TRBD1	TRBV6-1	TRBJ1-1	.	TGTGCCAGCAGTGACAGGGGGAATATGAACACTGAAGCTTTCTTT	CASSDRGNMNTEAFF
TRBD1	TRBV25-1	TRBJ1-2	.	TGTGCCAGCTCCCACCGGGACAGCGTTGGCTACACCTTC	CASSHRDSVGYTF
.	TRBV10-3	TRBJ1-2	.	TGTGCCATCAGTGATTTTGGCGACAGCTATGGCTACACCTTC	CAISDFGDSYGYTF
.	TRBV19	TRBJ1-5	.	TGTGCCAGTAGCCCCCCTGCGGGAGTTAATTCGCCCCAGCATTTT	CASSPPAGVNSPQHF
.	TRBV4-2	TRBJ2-1	.	TGTGCCAGCAGCCAAGATCGGGGGCAGGGGGTGAATGAGCAGTTCTTC	CASSQDRGQGVNEQFF
TRBD1	TRBV18	TRBJ2-7	.	TGTGCCAGCTCGGGACAGGGTCACGAGCAGTACTTC	CASSGQGHEQYF
TRBD1	TRBV5-1	TRBJ1-2	.	TGCGCCAGCAGCTTTGGATCCGGACAGGGTGCGCGCTATGGCTACACCTTC	CASSFGSGQGARYGYTF
.	TRBV3-1/TRBV3-2	TRBJ2-1	.	TGTGCCAGCAGCCAAGATCGAGGGTTGAATGAGCAGTTCTTC	CASSQDRGLNEQFF
.	TRBV6-5	TRBJ2-7	.	TGTGCCAGCAGGTACGCCTCCTGGGCCGAGCAGTACTTC	CASRYASWAEQYF
.	TRBV9	TRBJ1-1	.	TGTGCCAGCAGGTCCGGGGTGCGAGGGACTGAAGCTTTCTTT	CASRSGVRGTEAFF
TRBD2	TRBV19	TRBJ2-4	.	TGTGCCAGTAGTATATCCCCTAGCGGGGGAATAGCCAAAAACATTCAGTACTTC	CASSISPSGGIAKNIQYF
TRBD1	TRBV5-4	TRBJ2-2	.	TGTGCCAGCAGGGACGCCGGGACAGCGAACACCGGGGAGCTGTTTTTT	CASRDAGTANTGELFF
.	TRBV6-6	TRBJ1-1	once	TGTGCCAGCAGTTACGGACAGACTATGAACACTGAAGCTTTCTTT	CASSYGQTMNTEAFF
TRBD2	TRBV18	TRBJ2-1	.	TGTGCCAGCTCACCACTATCCGGGGGGGCCGCCAATGAGCAGTTCTTC	CASSPLSGGAANEQFF
TRBD1	TRBV12-3/TRBV12-4	TRBJ1-2	.	TGTGCCAGCACCCCGGGACAGGCGGATGGCTACACCTTC	CASTPGQADGYTF
.	TRBV7-8	TRBJ2-3	.	TGTGCCAGCAGCTTAATGGCGGTTCTAGATACGCAGTATTTT	CASSLMAVLDTQYF
.	TRBV11-2	TRBJ2-3	once	TGTGCCAGCAGCTTAGTTGTTCGGGGGGCCTCCACAGATACGCAGTATTTT	CASSLVVRGASTDTQYF
.	TRBV7-3	TRBJ1-4	.	TGTGCCAGCAGGCCAGGGCCCAATGAAAAACTGTTTTTT	CASRPGPNEKLFF
.	TRBV2	TRBJ1-5	.	TGTGCCAGCAAGAGGGAGACAGGTAGCAATCAGCCCCAGCATTTT	CASKRETGSNQPQHF
.	TRBV24-1	TRBJ2-1	.	TGTGCCACCAGTGATTCGACGGGAATGGGATTCAATGAGCAGTTCTTC	CATSDSTGMGFNEQFF
TRBD1	TRBV6-1	TRBJ1-4	.	TGTGCCAGCAGTGAGTGGGACAGGGAAAAACTGTTTTTT	CASSEWDREKLFF
.	TRBV7-2	TRBJ1-3	.	TGTGCCAGCAGCACACGATCCGTTGGAAACACCATATATTTT	CASSTRSVGNTIYF
.	TRBV7-8	TRBJ2-7	.	TGTGCCAGCAGCTTCTCAGGGTACGAGCAGTACTTC	CASSFSGYEQYF
TRBD2	TRBV9	TRBJ2-2	.	TGTGCCAGCAGCGTAGTGGTAGCGGGGAGCTCCCCCGGGGAGCTGTTTTTT	CASSVVVAGSSPGELFF
TRBD2	TRBV3-1/TRBV3-2	TRBJ2-1	once	TGTGCCAGCAGTCGGACTAGCGGGGCCTACAATGAGCAGTTCTTC	CASSRTSGAYNEQFF
TRBD2	TRBV9	TRBJ2-1	.	TGTGCCAGCAGCGCCGGGGTAGCGGGATACAATGAGCAGTTCTTC	CASSAGVAGYNEQFF
.	TRBV4-1	TRBJ1-4	once	TGCGCCAGCAGCCAAAAAACAGGTAATGAAAAACTGTTTTTT	CASSQKTGNEKLFF
.	TRBV2	TRBJ2-1	.	TGTGCCAGCGACATCAGCTCCTACAATGAGCAGTTCTTC	CASDISSYNEQFF
TRBD1	TRBV2	TRBJ2-7	few	TGTGCCAGCAGAGAACAGGGGATAGCCTACGAGCAGTACTTC	CASREQGIAYEQYF
TRBD2	TRBV11-2	TRBJ2-7	.	TGTGCCAGCAGCTTTTTTGGAGGGAATAGCGGGCTTCCCTACGAGCAGTACTTC	CASSFFGGNSGLPYEQYF
TRBD1	TRBV24-1	TRBJ1-2	.	TGTGCCGCCGGGACAGGAAGGAGCCCCTCGGGCTACACCTTC	CAAGTGRSPSGYTF
TRBD2	TRBV11-3	TRBJ2-7	.	TGTGCCAGCAGCTTAGGACTAGCGGCGTACGAGCAGTACTTC	CASSLGLAAYEQYF
.	TRBV14	TRBJ1-6	.	TGTGCCAGCAGCCAAGACTATTCACCCCTCCACTTT	CASSQDYSPLHF
.	TRBV2	TRBJ2-6	.	TGTGCCAGCGATGCAGGTTATGGGGCCAACGTCCTGACTTTC	CASDAGYGANVLTF
.	TRBV7-2	TRBJ2-2	once	TGTGCCAGCAGCTTAGTGGGCCACACCGGGGAGCTGTTTTTT	CASSLVGHTGELFF
TRBD1	TRBV19	TRBJ2-1	.	TGTGCCAGTAGACTCTCCGGGACAGGGGGCAATGAGCAGTTCTTC	CASRLSGTGGNEQFF
.	TRBV18	TRBJ1-1	.	TGTGCCAGCTCACCACCGTACCAGGGCACTGAAGCTTTCTTT	CASSPPYQGTEAFF
.	TRBV9	TRBJ2-2	.	TGTGCCAGCAGCGTAGGCGGACTTTCGGCCGGGGAGCTGTTTTTT	CASSVGGLSAGELFF
TRBD1	TRBV2	TRBJ1-2	.	TGTGCCAGCACTAACAGGGGCCGGGGCTACACCTTC	CASTNRGRGYTF